This TCR beta chain was documented in a study of cytomegalovirus exposure and HLA in healthy donors. Clones were sequenced by immunoSEQ multiplex PCR, and TCRdb holds only the in-frame ones, with some missing. The repertoire consists of 200,000 or so clones, with about 91% occurring once and the leading ten covering 2.9%. Study-wide results and caveats: The majority of TCR sequences were rare, yet some public TCRs appeared in many donors.

As to this clone: Its specificity is not known.

The donors were part of the validation cohort of 120 subjects. That cohort was separate from the first cohort, which comprised fewer than 800 subjects. V trimming: 5 bases; J trimming: 6 bases; junction bases outside the gene matches: 6. Germline values: CDR1 MNHEY, CDR2 SMNVEV (reference sequence). The CDR3 consists of 14 residues. The sequenced material came from PBMCs. The J gene is TRBJ1-5, the V gene TRBV27, with 8 bases that match TRBD1. The clonotype comes from a woman younger than 30 in good health and CMV-seronegative. CDR3 sequence reads: CASSQDRGTQPQHF. The CDR3 DNA reads as TGTGCCAGCAGTCAAGACAGGGGCACTCAGCCCCAGCATTTT.